The 14 T cell receptor beta chains reported below all come from one sample, sequenced in a study of T cell responses to AZD1222 COVID-19 vaccine. TCRdb's copy holds only in-frame clones and misses some; the assay was immunoSEQ multiplex PCR. The profile covers 95,000 to 110,000 clones, with around 90% appearing a single time and 6.2% taken by the ten largest. Sequenced here: peripheral blood, sampled 28 days after the second AZD1222 dose. These receptors all stem from an adult who received the AZD1222 COVID-19 vaccine.

The V and J genes are TRBV6-2 or TRBV6-3 and TRBJ2-7; D unclear. This CDR3 comprises 15 residues. V lost 4 bases and J lost 2, with 15 bases in between. Germline assignment: CDR1 MNHEY and CDR2 SVGEGT. CDR3 nucleotides: TGTGCCAGCAGTTTGACCAGTGGCGGTCCCTACGAGCAGTACTTC. Its translation: CASSLTSGGPYEQYF.

This chain uses TRBV5-4 with TRBJ1-1; D may be TRBD1 (6 bases). Germline lookup yields CDR1 SGHNT and CDR2 YYREEE (reference sequence). This CDR3 region has 13 residues. The V end was cut by 10 bases, the J end by 1 base, with 14 bases between. CDR3 nucleotide sequence: TGTGCCGCTAGGACAGCGAGGAACACTGAAGCTTTCTTT. It translates to CAARTARNTEAFF. Combining the CDR3 with reference TRBV5-4 and TRBJ1-1 gives the whole variable domain ETGVTQSPTHLIKTRGQQVTLRCSSQSGHNTVSWYQQALGQGPQFIFQYYREEENGRGNFPPRFSGLQFPNYSSELNVNALELDDSALYLCAARTARNTEAFFGQGTRLTVV.

The V gene is TRBV13, the J gene TRBJ1-1; D not resolved. Germline loops: CDR1 PRHDT, CDR2 FYEKMQ (reference sequence). The V and J ends lost 4 bases and 7 bases respectively, with 16 bases between them. The CDR3 consists of 14 residues. CDR3 coding DNA: TGTGCCAGCAGCTCGCCCGACGGTCGACTTGAAGCTTTCTTT. This encodes CASSSPDGRLEAFF.

V and J are TRBV7-8 and TRBJ1-1; maybe TRBD1 (5 bases). Looked up from germline, CDR1 is SGHVS and CDR2 is FQNEAQ. Between the trimmed V and J ends, which lost 5 bases and 4 bases, there was a span of 14 bases. The CDR3 totals 14 residues. The CDR3 region has the DNA TGTGCCAGCAGCCTGGTAACAGGAGGCACTGAAGCTTTCTTT. Its translation: CASSLVTGGTEAFF.

V and J are TRBV9 and TRBJ2-5; unclear D gene. The V end lost 1 base, the J end lost 5 bases, and 18 bases lay between the germline ends. The CDR3 has 16 amino acids. Germline values: CDR1 SGDLS, CDR2 YYNGEE. As DNA, the CDR3 is TGTGCCAGCAGCGTAATGCCAATCTCGGGTGACGAGACCCAGTACTTC. This sequence encodes CASSVMPISGDETQYF. Using reference TRBV9 and TRBJ2-5 for the parts outside the CDR3, the full variable domain is DSGVTQTPKHLITATGQRVTLRCSPRSGDLSVYWYQQSLDQGLQFLIQYYNGEERAKGNILERFSAQQFPDLHSELNLSSLELGDSALYFCASSVMPISGDETQYFGPGTRLLVL.

The V gene is TRBV4-2, the J gene TRBJ2-4; D is unclear. V lost 1 base and J 5 bases, leaving 6 bases between the germline ends. The CDR3 is 13 amino acids. Germline CDR1 and CDR2: LGHNA and YNFKEQ. DNA of the CDR3: TGTGCCAGCAGCCAAGCCAGCGAAAACATTCAGTACTTC. This gives the protein CASSQASENIQYF.

This chain connects TRBV6-1 to TRBJ1-4; the match to TRBD1 covers 7 bases. The V gene end was trimmed by 0 bases and the J gene end by 5 bases; junction bases not matched to a gene: 3. The CDR3 extends over 15 amino acids. Germline CDR1 and CDR2: MNHNS and SASEGT. This chain's CDR3 is CASSEATGLNEKLFF. The CDR3 region has the DNA TGTGCCAGCAGTGAAGCGACAGGGTTAAATGAAAAACTGTTTTTT.

The rearrangement joins TRBV7-2 to TRBJ1-1; D is unclear. The CDR3 is 15 residues long. Germline values: CDR1 SGHTA, CDR2 FQGNSA. Trimming removed 4 bases from V and 5 bases from J, with 17 bases in between. The chain's CDR3 is CASSSTFGLQTEAFF. The CDR3 DNA reads as TGTGCCAGCAGCTCGACTTTCGGGCTCCAAACTGAAGCTTTCTTT. Combining the CDR3 with reference TRBV7-2 and TRBJ1-1 gives the whole variable domain GAGVSQSPSNKVTEKGKDVELRCDPISGHTALYWYRQSLGQGLEFLIYFQGNSAPDKSGLPSDRFSAERTGGSVSTLTIQRTQQEDSAVYLCASSSTFGLQTEAFFGQGTRLTVV.

This chain joins TRBV24-1 and TRBJ2-1; tentative D call: TRBD2 (7 bases). V dropped 4 bases and J dropped 3 bases, with 15 bases sitting between them. This CDR3 has 16 residues. In germline, CDR1 is KGHDR, CDR2 SFDVKD. CDR3: CATSDRGARGYNEQFF. CDR3 sequence (DNA): TGTGCCACCAGTGACCGGGGGGCCCGGGGCTACAATGAGCAGTTCTTC.

This clone has just one count. This rearrangement joins TRBV24-1 to TRBJ2-1, with 7 nucleotides matching TRBD2. The CDR3 covers 16 residues. After removal of 3 bases from V and 4 bases from J, the junction contained 8 bases not matched to a gene. Germline-derived CDR1 and CDR2 are KGHDR and SFDVKD. The CDR3 coding sequence is TGTGCCACCAGTGATGTCGGGACTAACCAATACAATGAGCAGTTCTTC. Residues: CATSDVGTNQYNEQFF.

This chain connects TRBV6-2 or TRBV6-3 to TRBJ1-5; TRBD1 aligns across 12 bases. Germline V gene sequence: CDR1 MNHEY, CDR2 SVGEGT. The CDR3 totals 17 residues. After removal of 6 bases from V and 6 bases from J, the junction contained 12 bases not matched to a gene. Here the CDR3 reads CASSEGQGASYGQPQHF. The CDR3 DNA reads TGTGCCAGCAGCGAGGGACAGGGGGCGAGCTACGGTCAGCCCCAGCATTTT.

J is TRBJ2-3 and V is TRBV7-2; D gene uncertain. Trimming removed 5 bases from V and 2 bases from J, with 17 bases in between. Germline values: CDR1 SGHTA, CDR2 FQGNSA. There are 16 residues in the CDR3. The DNA for the CDR3 is TGTGCCAGCAGCCGTAATCCCCCGACGGTCACAGATACGCAGTATTTT. It codes for CASSRNPPTVTDTQYF.

V is TRBV18 and J is TRBJ2-7, with 7 bases matching TRBD1. Losses at the gene ends were 6 bases for V and 2 bases for J; bases not matched to a gene: 13. This CDR3 has 16 residues. Germline V gene data show CDR1 as KGHSH and CDR2 as LQKENI. The DNA of the CDR3 is TGTGCCAGCTCCCTCCCGGGGCACAGGGGAACCTACGAGCAGTACTTC. Translating it yields CASSLPGHRGTYEQYF. The full variable domain, in which reference TRBV18 and TRBJ2-7 provide the parts outside the CDR3, is NAGVMQNPRHLVRRRGQEARLRCSPMKGHSHVYWYRQLPEEGLKFMVYLQKENIIDESGMPKERFSAEFPKEGPSILRIQQVVRGDSAAYFCASSLPGHRGTYEQYFGPGTRLTVT.

The rearrangement joins TRBV5-1 to TRBJ1-4, with a tentative D call TRBD1 (6 bases). Germline V gives CDR1 SGHRS, CDR2 YFSETQ. The CDR3 loop spans 16 amino acids. V was shortened by 3 bases and J by 5 bases, with 17 bases between the two germline ends. As DNA, the CDR3 is TGCGCCAGCAGCTCCAGGGGAGAGGTTGGGAATGAAAAACTGTTTTTT. Translation: CASSSRGEVGNEKLFF.